These 4 T cell receptor beta chains originate from one sample sequenced in a study of T cells in Graves' hyperthyroidism and ophthalmopathy. From RNA transcripts, TCR beta CDR3 regions were amplified. The TCR CDR3 was amplified in a first-round RT-PCR using the HTBI primer set. Each CDR3 protein is one row after TCRdb ran MiXCR on the multiplex PCR reads. Of about 360,000 distinct CDR3 sequences in the sample, about 25% are singletons; the top ten hold roughly 80%. Sequences were obtained from blood. The receptors come from a man aged 45 to 65 with Graves' hyperthyroidism.

The V gene is TRBV7-9, the J gene TRBJ1-5; no clear D gene. Germline V gene data show CDR1 as SEHNR and CDR2 as FQNEAQ (reference sequence). The CDR3 totals 12 residues. The germline V and J ends were trimmed by 5 bases and 5 bases, with 7 bases remaining between them. The CDR3 bases are TGTGCCAGCAGCAAAACAGATCAGCCCCAGCATTTT. It translates to CASSKTDQPQHF.

This chain links TRBV20-1 with TRBJ2-5; TRBD2 is a possible D gene (6 bases). The V gene's germline CDR1 is DFQATT and CDR2 SNEGSKA (reference sequence). Deletions cut 3 bases from V and 4 bases from J, with 12 bases between. There are 13 residues in the CDR3. This CDR3 reads CSARWEDGETQYF. The DNA for the CDR3 is TGCAGTGCTAGGTGGGAGGACGGAGAGACCCAGTACTTC.

The chain joins TRBV5-1 to TRBJ1-6; D remains ambiguous. V lost 1 base and J 7 bases, leaving 12 bases between the germline ends. The CDR3 is made up of 15 amino acids. CDR1 is SGHRS, CDR2 YFSETQ, per germline. CDR3 bases: TGCGCCAGCAGCTTGTCAGGCTCCGGGAATTCACCCCTCCACTTT. This codes for CASSLSGSGNSPLHF.

This chain uses TRBV20-1 with TRBJ2-1, with TRBD2 identical over 10 bases. V dropped 2 bases and J dropped 10; count of bases not matched to a gene: 11. CDR1 DFQATT and CDR2 SNEGSKA come from the germline V gene (reference sequence). This CDR3 region has 15 residues. Written as DNA, the CDR3 is TGCAGTGCTAGATTAGCCAGCGGGAGGGTTGGCGAGCAGTTCTTC. Protein product: CSARLASGRVGEQFF.